The clone carrying this TCR beta chain came up a few times. The antigen remains undetermined. Cells sorted by CD45RO/CCR7/CD25/CD127/CD95/CD27 comprised CD4+ naive, central memory, regulatory and stem cell-like memory cells. The data are from a study of beta chain features in type 1 diabetes. Overall study results and limits: Small HLA sub-analyses could not settle whether HLA shapes TCRB rearrangement.

Of the isolated RNA, all was reverse transcribed, and so the sequenced material was expressed TCRB transcripts. Repertoires were generated with immunoSEQ multiplex PCR, while TCRdb's copy carries only in-frame clones and drops some. The sample holds tens of thousands of clones, roughly a third seen once. This CDR3 is 17 amino acids long. The V gene end was trimmed by 6 bases and the J gene end by 1 base; junction bases not matched to a gene: 13. From germline, CDR1 is KGHSH and CDR2 LQKENI. This receptor was obtained from a woman aged 18-35 years in good health. The chain employs TRBV18 and TRBJ2-7; 9 bases align to TRBD1. The sample consisted of stem cell memory CD4+ T cells from blood. CDR3 sequence reads: CASSPGTGMDGSYEQYF. CDR3 in DNA: TGTGCCAGCTCCCCCGGGACAGGGATGGATGGGTCCTACGAGCAGTACTTC.